The 29 T cell receptor beta chains given below trace back to one sample, sequenced in a study of CD8 T cells in ankylosing spondylitis. Findings of the study overall: Ankylosing spondylitis blood appeared to be characterized by a TCR beta motif of several highly homologous variants.

TCRdb analysed the 5' RACE reads with MiXCR anew, one entry per CDR3 protein. Of around 770,000 distinct CDR3 sequences detected, 19% appear once; the ten largest clones hold 15% to 20%. What these receptors recognize is not known. Material: blood, either unsorted or a sorted T cell fraction (not recorded which). Source of these receptors: a male donor with ankylosing spondylitis.

This clonotype showed up just a few times. The chain couples TRBV28 to TRBJ2-7; maybe TRBD2 (5 bases). Germline V gene lookup returns CDR1 MDHEN and CDR2 SYDVKM. The CDR3 has 14 residues. Trimming cost V 7 bases and J 1 base, with 14 bases left between them. Written as DNA, the CDR3 is TGTGCCAGCACGGGAACAGAAAGATCCTACGAGCAGTACTTC. Encoded protein: CASTGTERSYEQYF.

The genes are TRBV18 and TRBJ2-5; D is unclear. The CDR3 consists of 13 residues. Germline CDR1 reads KGHSH; CDR2 reads LQKENI. Trimming took 0 bases from V and 4 from J, leaving 6 bases between them. CDR3 sequence (DNA): TGTGCCAGCTCACCACCGGGGTCAGAGACCCAGTACTTC. Its protein product is CASSPPGSETQYF.

This clonotype came up a few times. The V and J genes are TRBV2 and TRBJ1-4; TRBD1 is a possible D gene (6 bases). The length of the CDR3 is 15 residues. Trimming pared 6 bases from V and 5 bases from J, leaving 16 bases between. Germline lookup yields CDR1 SNHLY and CDR2 FYNNEI. As DNA, the CDR3 is TGTGCCAGCAGCCCAACCGGGACACCGAATGAAAAACTGTTTTTT. Protein product: CASSPTGTPNEKLFF.

This clonotype was seen just once. The chain uses TRBV14 and TRBJ2-3; 8 positions agree with TRBD2. The length of the CDR3 is 15 residues. The germline CDR1 and CDR2 sequences are SGHDN and FVKESK. After removal of 3 bases from V and 2 bases from J, the junction contained 4 bases not matched to a gene. In DNA form, the CDR3 reads TGTGCCAGCAGCCAGTGGCGGGGGGCCACAGATACGCAGTATTTT. Residues: CASSQWRGATDTQYF. The full variable domain, rest sourced from reference TRBV14 and TRBJ2-3, is EAGVTQFPSHSVIEKGQTVTLRCDPISGHDNLYWYRRVMGKEIKFLLHFVKESKQDESGMPNNRFLAERTGGTYSTLKVQPAELEDSGVYFCASSQWRGATDTQYFGPGTRLTVL.

This clonotype was detected ten times or more. The CDR3 spells CSARPQTGGRETQYF. In DNA, the CDR3 is TGCAGTGCCAGACCCCAAACAGGGGGCAGGGAGACCCAGTACTTC. V gene TRBV20-1 combines with J gene TRBJ2-5; 9 positions agree with TRBD1. Germline assignment: CDR1 DFQATT and CDR2 SNEGSKA (reference sequence). J was trimmed by 5 bases and V by 6 bases; bases with no gene match: 13. The CDR3 sequence is 15 residues long.

This clonotype has only a few counts. The J gene is TRBJ1-2, the V gene TRBV12-3 or TRBV12-4; D might be TRBD1 (5 bases). The V and J ends lost 3 bases and 11 bases respectively, with 22 bases between them. The CDR3 totals 15 residues. CDR3 amino acids: CASSLMGGVGKGYTF. In nucleotides, the CDR3 is TGTGCCAGCAGTTTGATGGGGGGTGTGGGCAAAGGTTACACCTTC.

Only a few counts were recorded for this clonotype. The chain has TRBV20-1 and TRBJ2-1, with 9 bases identical to TRBD2. Unmatched junction bases numbered 11, after V lost 0 bases and J lost 2 bases. Per the germline V gene, CDR1 is DFQATT and CDR2 is SNEGSKA (reference sequence). This CDR3 spans 18 amino acids. In nucleotides, the CDR3 is TGCAGTGCTAGAGATTCCGAGCGGGGGGACCCTACCTACAATGAGCAGTTCTTC. This gives the protein CSARDSERGDPTYNEQFF.

This clonotype was detected a few times. The chain couples TRBV5-1 to TRBJ2-3, with a possible D match to TRBD2 (5 bases). Germline CDR1 SGHRS, CDR2 YFSETQ. The CDR3 has 14 residues. Deletions cut 4 bases from V and 3 bases from J, with 12 bases between. The CDR3 is CASSGGSETDTQYF. The CDR3 DNA is TGCGCCAGCAGCGGTGGGAGCGAGACAGATACGCAGTATTTT.

This chain uses TRBV12-3 or TRBV12-4 with TRBJ2-3, with 8 nucleotides matching TRBD1. This CDR3 region has 14 residues. The V and J ends lost 5 bases and 4 bases, in that order; junction bases with no gene match: 5. The CDR3 protein is CASSIQGAADTQYF. The CDR3 DNA sequence: TGTGCCAGCAGTATCCAGGGGGCCGCAGATACGCAGTATTTT.

This clonotype was picked up many times. This sequence joins TRBV25-1 and TRBJ2-3; TRBD2 is a possible D gene (5 bases). CDR1 is MGHDK and CDR2 is SYGVNS in the germline V gene. Trimming removed 6 bases at V and 3 bases at J, with 13 bases between. The CDR3 runs to 14 residues. The CDR3 coding sequence is TGTGCCAGCAGCGAACCACGGAGGACAGATACGCAGTATTTT. It is translated as CASSEPRRTDTQYF.

There are a few counts of this clonotype. J is TRBJ2-5 and V is TRBV7-8, with D unresolved. Deletions cut 2 bases from V and 2 bases from J, with 18 bases between. Germline loops: CDR1 SGHVS, CDR2 FQNEAQ. This CDR3 has 17 residues. The CDR3, as DNA: TGTGCCAGCAGCTTAAGGGCTTCATCCCGTCAGCAAGAGACCCAGTACTTC. Translation: CASSLRASSRQQETQYF.

This clonotype appeared many times. CDR3 protein: CSVGTSGTNEKLFF. In nucleotides, the CDR3 is TGCAGCGTCGGGACGTCAGGAACTAATGAAAAACTGTTTTTT. V usage is TRBV29-1 and J usage is TRBJ1-4, with D possibly matching TRBD1 (5 bases). The CDR3 sequence is 14 residues long. Deletions cut 6 bases from V and 1 base from J, with 12 bases between. Germline CDR1 is SQVTM and CDR2 is ANQGSEA.

The DNA for the CDR3 is TGCGCCAGCAGCCTCGGACAGGAAGAGACCCAGTACTTC. Its protein is CASSLGQEETQYF. V and J are TRBV5-1 and TRBJ2-5; 7 nucleotides align to TRBD1. The CDR3 is 13 residues long. V lost 4 bases, J lost 3 bases, and 3 bases stayed unmatched. From germline, CDR1 is SGHRS and CDR2 YFSETQ.

This clonotype was seen a handful of times. J is TRBJ1-5 and V is TRBV7-9; D might be TRBD1 (5 bases). CDR3 length: 13 amino acids. Per the germline V gene, CDR1 is SEHNR and CDR2 is FQNEAQ (reference sequence). V gave up 3 bases and J gave up 7 bases, with 10 bases separating them. This CDR3 reads CASSLGGEQPQHF. In nucleotides, the CDR3 is TGTGCCAGCAGCTTGGGGGGGGAACAGCCCCAGCATTTT.

A few counts support this clonotype. The rearrangement joins TRBV20-1 to TRBJ1-2; 8 bases are a match to TRBD1. The trim removed 6 bases at V and 8 bases at J, leaving 8 bases unmatched. The germline V gene encodes CDR1 DFQATT and CDR2 SNEGSKA (reference sequence). CDR3 length equals 12 residues. The chain's CDR3 is CSARTGYGGYTF. Written as DNA, the CDR3 is TGCAGTGCAAGGACAGGGTATGGAGGCTACACCTTC.

Only a few counts were recorded for this clonotype. V and J are TRBV4-3 and TRBJ2-7; 12 bases fit TRBD2. Per the germline V gene, CDR1 is LGHNA and CDR2 is YSLEER. With V trimmed by 0 bases and J by 2 bases, 2 bases remained unmatched. The CDR3 contains 16 residues. The CDR3 DNA sequence: TGCGCCAGCAGCCAAGATAGGACTAGCGGGACCTACGAGCAGTACTTC. Translation gives CASSQDRTSGTYEQYF.

This clonotype has more than one count but fewer than ten. The chain's CDR3 is CASSERGDTEAFF. The CDR3, as DNA: TGTGCCAGCAGTGAGCGGGGGGACACTGAAGCTTTCTTT. The V and J genes are TRBV2 and TRBJ1-1, with a weak D call TRBD1 (5 bases). Germline V CDR1 and CDR2: SNHLY, FYNNEI. This CDR3 has 13 residues. V lost 3 bases to trimming and J lost 3 bases, with 8 bases between them.

This clonotype has only a few counts. The genes are TRBV27 and TRBJ2-1; D is unresolved. Germline V gives CDR1 MNHEY, CDR2 SMNVEV (reference sequence). V dropped 2 bases and J dropped 6 bases, with 8 bases sitting between them. The CDR3 has 13 residues. CDR3 amino acids: CASSLKPSNEQFF. The CDR3 nucleotides read TGTGCCAGCAGTTTAAAACCCAGCAATGAGCAGTTCTTC.

V usage is TRBV5-1 and J usage is TRBJ2-1; a possible D gene is TRBD1 (5 bases). The CDR3 covers 14 residues. V was pared by 0 bases and J by 9 bases, with 13 bases between. CDR1 and CDR2 from the germline V gene are SGHRS and YFSETQ. CDR3 in DNA: TGCGCCAGCAGCTTGGGGCAGGGTATCACTGAGCAGTTCTTC. The encoded protein is CASSLGQGITEQFF.

J is TRBJ2-1 and V is TRBV4-1; TRBD2 aligns across 14 bases. There are 17 residues in the CDR3. Trimming took 2 bases from V and 10 from J; bases not matched to a gene: 10. CDR1 and CDR2 (germline): MGHRA, YSYEKL. Here the CDR3 reads CASSQFGLAGGPGEQFF. The CDR3 DNA follows: TGCGCCAGCAGCCAATTCGGACTAGCGGGAGGACCGGGAGAGCAGTTCTTC.

There are a few counts of this clonotype. This chain links TRBV5-1 with TRBJ2-7; a weak D match, TRBD1 (6 bases). The germline V and J ends were trimmed by 5 bases and 1 base, with 10 bases remaining between them. Germline V gene lookup returns CDR1 SGHRS and CDR2 YFSETQ. The CDR3 spans 13 residues. DNA for the CDR3: TGCGCCAGCAGGCAGGGGTCATCCTACGAGCAGTACTTC. Its protein is CASRQGSSYEQYF.

The chain joins TRBV21-1 to TRBJ1-6. TRBV21-1 is described as a pseudogene. This CDR3 is 19 amino acids long. CDR3 sequence reads: CASSKVQRCKSSYNSPLHF. The CDR3 nucleotides are TGTGCCAGCAGCAAAGTCCAGAGGTGCAAGAGCTCCTATAATTCACCCCTCCACTTT.

DNA for the CDR3: TGCAGTGCTTTAAAGCGGGAGGGCCGTACAGATACGCAGTATTTT. Encoded protein: CSALKREGRTDTQYF. The chain uses TRBV20-1 and TRBJ2-3; 10 bases are a match to TRBD2. Germline assignment: CDR1 DFQATT and CDR2 SNEGSKA (reference sequence). This CDR3 has 15 residues. The junction had 8 bases not matched to a gene; V was cut back by 5 bases and J by 3 bases.

A few counts support this clonotype. This chain links TRBV5-1 with TRBJ2-1; TRBD2 might be the D (6 bases). The CDR3 is 13 amino acids. V was pared by 2 bases and J by 8 bases, with 11 bases between. Germline CDR1 SGHRS, CDR2 YFSETQ. The CDR3 DNA reads as TGCGCCAGCAGCTTATTAGGGGAGGATGAGCAGTTCTTC. Its translation is CASSLLGEDEQFF.

The rearrangement joins TRBV5-1 to TRBJ2-3; TRBD2 matches at 11 bases. From germline, CDR1 is SGHRS and CDR2 YFSETQ. The CDR3 has 14 amino acids. The J segment lost 7 bases and the V segment lost 4 bases, leaving 5 bases of the junction unmatched. Written as DNA, the CDR3 is TGCGCCAGCAGCACCGGGACTAGCGGTAATACGCAGTATTTT. Protein sequence: CASSTGTSGNTQYF. The complete variable domain, with remaining parts taken from reference TRBV5-1 and TRBJ2-3, reads KAGVTQTPRYLIKTRGQQVTLSCSPISGHRSVSWYQQTPGQGLQFLFEYFSETQRNKGNFPGRFSGRQFSNSRSEMNVSTLELGDSALYLCASSTGTSGNTQYFGPGTRLTVL.

The chain has TRBV3-1 and TRBJ2-7; D might be TRBD1 (5 bases). The CDR3 loop spans 16 amino acids. Germline values: CDR1 LGHDT, CDR2 YNNKEL (reference sequence). Trimming shortened V by 1 base and J by 2 bases, and 15 bases separated the two germline ends. The CDR3 bases are TGTGCCAGCAGCCAAGCTTATCGGGTAGGGGCCTACGAGCAGTACTTC. Translation: CASSQAYRVGAYEQYF.

The CDR3 DNA sequence: TGTGCCAGCGGCTATGGGCCCGGGAGCTCCTACGAGCAGTACTTC. Protein sequence: CASGYGPGSSYEQYF. V gene TRBV5-5 combines with J gene TRBJ2-7; perhaps TRBD2 as D (6 bases). The CDR3 extends over 15 amino acids. The V and J ends lost 7 bases and 0 bases respectively, with 17 bases between them. Germline loops: CDR1 SGHKS, CDR2 YYEKEE (reference sequence).

This clonotype was seen a few times. The chain employs TRBV20-1 and TRBJ2-7; D perhaps matches TRBD2 (5 bases). The CDR3 is 15 residues long. Germline CDR1 reads DFQATT; CDR2 reads SNEGSKA (reference sequence). The V and J ends lost 0 bases and 2 bases respectively, with 14 bases between them. The DNA of the CDR3 is TGCAGTGCTAGAGATCGGGCGGGCAATCCCTACGAGCAGTACTTC. It yields the protein CSARDRAGNPYEQYF.

J is TRBJ1-5 and V is TRBV15; 7 nucleotides agree with TRBD1. The junction had 10 bases not matched to a gene; V was cut back by 4 bases and J by 4 bases. Per germline, CDR1 LNHNV and CDR2 YYDKDF (reference sequence). The CDR3 contains 16 residues. The DNA for the CDR3 is TGTGCCACCAGCAAGGGACAGCGGACGGGGAATCAGCCCCAGCATTTT. It yields the protein CATSKGQRTGNQPQHF.